These 6 T cell receptor beta chains were all obtained from the same sample, sequenced in a study of shared clonotypes between healthy human individuals. Assay: immunoSEQ multiplex PCR; the TCRdb copy retains only in-frame clones and omits some. The sample carries about 750,000 clones, about 92% recorded once. Naive CD8 cells were CD45RO-negative, positively selected for CCR7, excluding terminally differentiated effector memory CD45RA+ cells. The sequenced material came from naive CD8+ T cells sorted from blood. These receptors originate from a man aged 25 to 40 in good health.

The chain combines TRBV29-1 with TRBJ2-1; TRBD2 matches at 9 bases. CDR1 and CDR2 (germline): SQVTM, ANQGSEA. This CDR3 spans 12 amino acids. V trimming: 6 bases; J trimming: 11 bases; junction bases outside the gene matches: 8. Here the CDR3 reads CSVQTSGLQQFF. CDR3 bases: TGCAGCGTCCAAACTAGCGGGCTTCAGCAGTTCTTC.

This chain connects TRBV6-6 to TRBJ2-1, with D perhaps matching TRBD2 (5 bases). V lost 2 bases to trimming and J lost 0 bases, with 11 bases between them. Germline CDR1 reads MNHNY; CDR2 reads SVGAGI (reference sequence). This CDR3 contains 16 residues. The CDR3 spells CASSYTVAGSYNEQFF. The CDR3 DNA is TGTGCCAGCAGTTACACCGTGGCGGGCTCCTACAATGAGCAGTTCTTC.

This chain joins TRBV25-1 and TRBJ1-1; TRBD1 agrees at 10 bases. V was pared by 5 bases and J by 7 bases, with 13 bases of the junction left unmatched. CDR3 length: 16 residues. The germline V gene encodes CDR1 MGHDK and CDR2 SYGVNS. CDR3 coding DNA: TGTGCCAGCAGTTTGGGGACAGGGGACCCCTCCGATGAAGCTTTCTTT. This encodes CASSLGTGDPSDEAFF.

The V gene is TRBV19, the J gene TRBJ2-3; D not resolved. Germline CDR1 is LNHDA and CDR2 is SQIVND (reference sequence). The CDR3 extends over 15 amino acids. V was cut by 8 bases and J by 3 bases, with 18 bases left in between. This CDR3 is CASSQSYPRTDTQYF. The CDR3 DNA reads TGTGCCAGTTCACAGTCCTACCCACGGACAGATACGCAGTATTTT.

CDR3 DNA: TGCAGCGGACAGGGGGCCTACGAGCAGTACTTC. Translation gives CSGQGAYEQYF. This chain links TRBV29-1 with TRBJ2-7; 9 bases map to TRBD1. The CDR3 runs to 11 residues. Germline V CDR1 and CDR2: SQVTM, ANQGSEA. Losses at the gene ends were 7 bases for V and 2 bases for J; bases not matched to a gene: 0.

J is TRBJ2-7 and V is TRBV5-5; either TRBD1 or TRBD2 may supply D (5 bases each). V dropped 7 bases and J dropped 2 bases, with 10 bases sitting between them. Per the germline V gene, CDR1 is SGHKS and CDR2 is YYEKEE (reference sequence). The CDR3 runs 12 residues. The CDR3 loop is CASEGMTYEQYF. The CDR3 DNA reads as TGTGCCAGCGAGGGGATGACCTACGAGCAGTACTTC.